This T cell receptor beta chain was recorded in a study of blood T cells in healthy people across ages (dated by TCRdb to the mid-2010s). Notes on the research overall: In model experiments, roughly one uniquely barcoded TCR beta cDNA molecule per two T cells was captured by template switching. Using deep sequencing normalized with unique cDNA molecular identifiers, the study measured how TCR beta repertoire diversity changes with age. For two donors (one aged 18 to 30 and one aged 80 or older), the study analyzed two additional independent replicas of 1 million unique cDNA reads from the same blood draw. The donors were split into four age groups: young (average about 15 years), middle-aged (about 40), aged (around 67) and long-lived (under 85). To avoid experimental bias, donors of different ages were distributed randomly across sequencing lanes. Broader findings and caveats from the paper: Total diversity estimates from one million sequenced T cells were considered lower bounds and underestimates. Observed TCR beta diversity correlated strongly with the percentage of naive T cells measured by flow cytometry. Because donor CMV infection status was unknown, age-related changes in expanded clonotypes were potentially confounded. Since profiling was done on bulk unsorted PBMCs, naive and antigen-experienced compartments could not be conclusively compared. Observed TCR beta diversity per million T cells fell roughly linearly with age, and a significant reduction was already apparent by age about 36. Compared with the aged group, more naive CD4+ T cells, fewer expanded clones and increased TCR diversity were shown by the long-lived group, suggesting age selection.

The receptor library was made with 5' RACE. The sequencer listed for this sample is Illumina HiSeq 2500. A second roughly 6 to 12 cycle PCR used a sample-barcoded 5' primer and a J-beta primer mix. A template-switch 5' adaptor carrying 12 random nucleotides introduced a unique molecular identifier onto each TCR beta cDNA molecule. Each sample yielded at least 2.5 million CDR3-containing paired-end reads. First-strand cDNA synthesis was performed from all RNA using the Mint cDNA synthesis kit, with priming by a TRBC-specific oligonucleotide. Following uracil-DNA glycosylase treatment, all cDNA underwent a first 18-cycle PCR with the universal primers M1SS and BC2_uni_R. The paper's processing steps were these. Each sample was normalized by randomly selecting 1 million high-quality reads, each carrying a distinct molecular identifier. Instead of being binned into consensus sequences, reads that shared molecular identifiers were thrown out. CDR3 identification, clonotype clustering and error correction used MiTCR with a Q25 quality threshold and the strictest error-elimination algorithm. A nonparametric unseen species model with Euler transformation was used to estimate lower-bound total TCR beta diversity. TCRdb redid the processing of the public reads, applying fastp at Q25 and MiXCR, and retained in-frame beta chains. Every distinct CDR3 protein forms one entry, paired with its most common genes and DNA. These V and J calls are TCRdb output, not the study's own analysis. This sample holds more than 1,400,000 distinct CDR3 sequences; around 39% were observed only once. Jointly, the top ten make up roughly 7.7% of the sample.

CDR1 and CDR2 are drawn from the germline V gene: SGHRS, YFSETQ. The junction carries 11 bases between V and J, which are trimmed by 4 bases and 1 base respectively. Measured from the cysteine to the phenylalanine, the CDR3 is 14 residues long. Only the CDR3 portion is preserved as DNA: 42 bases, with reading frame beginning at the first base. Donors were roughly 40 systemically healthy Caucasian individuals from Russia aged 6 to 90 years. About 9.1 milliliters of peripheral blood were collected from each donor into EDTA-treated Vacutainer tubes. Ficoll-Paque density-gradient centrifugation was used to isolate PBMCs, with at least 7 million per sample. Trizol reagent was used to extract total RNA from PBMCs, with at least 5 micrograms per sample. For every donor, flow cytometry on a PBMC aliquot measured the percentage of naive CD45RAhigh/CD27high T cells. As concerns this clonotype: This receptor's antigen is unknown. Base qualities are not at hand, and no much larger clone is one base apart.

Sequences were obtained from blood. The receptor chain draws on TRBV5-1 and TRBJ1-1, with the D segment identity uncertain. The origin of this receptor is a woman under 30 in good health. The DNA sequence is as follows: TGCGCCAGCAGCCCGGACCGACAGAACACTGAAGCTTTCTTT. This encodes CASSPDRQNTEAFF.